Below are 30 T cell receptor beta chains sequenced from a single sample in a study of blood T cell repertoires in COVID-19. The protocol was immunoSEQ multiplex PCR, while the TCRdb copy is restricted to in-frame clones and leaves out a portion. The sample records around 120,000 clones, about 88% being singletons. The specimen was peripheral blood. All receptors derive from a man aged 50 to 60 with active COVID-19.

This clone was detected only once. This CDR3 is CASSLGTGLTGELFF. The CDR3 DNA sequence: TGTGCCAGCAGCTTGGGGACAGGGCTCACCGGGGAGCTGTTTTTT. The chain recombines TRBV5-4 with TRBJ2-2; 8 nucleotides match TRBD1. The J segment lost 4 bases and the V segment lost 0 bases, leaving 2 bases of the junction unmatched. Germline CDR1 SGHNT, CDR2 YYREEE (reference sequence). The CDR3 is made up of 15 amino acids. The complete variable domain, with remaining parts taken from reference TRBV5-4 and TRBJ2-2, reads ETGVTQSPTHLIKTRGQQVTLRCSSQSGHNTVSWYQQALGQGPQFIFQYYREEENGRGNFPPRFSGLQFPNYSSELNVNALELDDSALYLCASSLGTGLTGELFFGEGSRLTVL.

The chain links TRBV11-2 to TRBJ2-1; the D is unclear. Germline CDR1 reads SGHAT; CDR2 reads FQNNGV. Between the trimmed V and J ends, which lost 1 base and 5 bases, there was a span of 18 bases. CDR3 size: 17 residues. DNA for the CDR3: TGTGCCAGCAGCTTAGCGGAACAGCCTCAATACAACAATGAGCAGTTCTTC. Translated, it gives CASSLAEQPQYNNEQFF.

As DNA, the CDR3 is TGTGCCAGCAGCGACGGGACTAGCGGCACCGGGGAGCTGTTTTTT. Protein sequence: CASSDGTSGTGELFF. The genes are TRBV7-9 and TRBJ2-2; 11 nucleotides match TRBD2. Germline-derived CDR1 and CDR2 are SEHNR and FQNEAQ (reference sequence). This CDR3 contains 15 residues. V shed 5 bases, J shed 4 bases, and the junction held 3 bases outside the gene matches. Filled out from reference TRBV7-9 and TRBJ2-2, the complete variable domain reads DTGVSQNPRHKITKRGQNVTFRCDPISEHNRLYWYRQTLGQGPEFLTYFQNEAQLEKSRLLSDRFSAERPKGSFSTLEIQRTEQGDSAMYLCASSDGTSGTGELFFGEGSRLTVL.

The CDR3 DNA reads as TGTGCCAGCAGCTCCCAGGGGAGGGATGGCTACACCTTC. It specifies CASSSQGRDGYTF. The rearrangement links TRBV7-9 to TRBJ1-2; D is possibly TRBD1 (6 bases). Trimming cost V 4 bases and J 6 bases, with 12 bases left between them. The CDR3 is 13 amino acids. CDR1 and CDR2 (germline): SEHNR, FQNEAQ (reference sequence). The whole variable domain, remainder taken from reference TRBV7-9 and TRBJ1-2, is DTGVSQNPRHKITKRGQNVTFRCDPISEHNRLYWYRQTLGQGPEFLTYFQNEAQLEKSRLLSDRFSAERPKGSFSTLEIQRTEQGDSAMYLCASSSQGRDGYTFGSGTRLTVV.

CDR3 region: CASSQDIVGGQGRYQPQHF. CDR3 DNA sequence: TGCGCCAGCAGCCAAGATATTGTTGGCGGACAGGGTAGATATCAGCCCCAGCATTTT. The chain combines TRBV4-1 with TRBJ1-5; 8 nucleotides agree with TRBD1. The V gene's germline CDR1 is MGHRA and CDR2 YSYEKL. This CDR3 spans 19 amino acids. J was trimmed by 5 bases and V by 0 bases; bases with no gene match: 15.

Only one count was recorded for this clone. V and J are TRBV5-4 and TRBJ1-2; 7 bases are shared with TRBD1. The V gene's germline CDR1 is SGHNT and CDR2 YYREEE (reference sequence). This CDR3 has 14 residues. Trimming cost V 1 base and J 4 bases; bases outside gene matches: 4. In nucleotides, the CDR3 is TGTGCCAGCAGCTTGCCCGGGACAGCCTATGGCTACACCTTC. Its protein is CASSLPGTAYGYTF.

CDR3 in DNA: TGTGCCAGCAGAGCGGAGCGGATGATCTACAATGAGCAGTTCTTC. It is translated as CASRAERMIYNEQFF. The chain uses TRBV6-5 and TRBJ2-1, with a possible D match to TRBD2 (5 bases). Germline CDR1 and CDR2: MNHEY and SVGAGI. This CDR3 has 15 residues. V lost 6 bases and J lost 3, with 15 bases in between.

The chain combines TRBV6-5 with TRBJ2-5; 14 nucleotides agree with TRBD2. The germline gives CDR1 MNHEY, CDR2 SVGAGI. The CDR3 has 15 residues. Trimming at V came to 6 bases and at J to 9 bases, leaving 9 bases not matched to a gene. The CDR3 region has the DNA TGTGCCAGCAGAACCGGGACTAGCGGGAGTAGGGCCCAGTACTTC. This gives the protein CASRTGTSGSRAQYF.

This clone was picked up a small number of times. This chain uses TRBV5-1 with TRBJ1-1; D might be TRBD1 (5 bases). CDR3 length: 16 amino acids. Germline V gene sequence: CDR1 SGHRS, CDR2 YFSETQ. V was clipped by 0 bases and J by 3 bases, with 15 bases between them. CDR3 sequence: CASSLVPGVSDTEAFF. DNA of the CDR3: TGCGCCAGCAGCTTGGTTCCGGGGGTTTCGGACACTGAAGCTTTCTTT.

The chain has TRBV11-3 and TRBJ2-2, with 9 positions matching TRBD2. The V and J ends lost 7 bases and 3 bases, in that order; junction bases with no gene match: 12. Germline assignment: CDR1 SGHNT and CDR2 YENEEA. The CDR3 is 17 residues long. CDR3 nucleotides: TGTGCCAGCAAAATAGCGGGAGCCCAGTTTGACACCGGGGAGCTGTTTTTT. Its protein product is CASKIAGAQFDTGELFF.

Here the CDR3 reads CAWRLQGSYEQYV. The CDR3 bases are TGTGCCTGGAGGTTACAGGGGTCCTACGAGCAGTACGTC. The gene calls are TRBV30 and TRBJ2-7; the match to TRBD1 covers 7 bases. This CDR3 region has 13 residues. Germline CDR1 and CDR2: GTSNPN and SVGIG (reference sequence). V was clipped by 3 bases and J by 1 base; unmatched bases: 3.

The CDR3 region has the DNA TGTGCCAGTAGTATGATGGACAGAAGGAATGAAAAACTGTTTTTT. Encoded protein: CASSMMDRRNEKLFF. V gene TRBV19 combines with J gene TRBJ1-4; D is perhaps TRBD1 (6 bases). The CDR3 loop spans 15 amino acids. The V gene lost 3 bases and the J gene lost 5 bases, with 13 bases spanning the gap. CDR1 and CDR2 from the germline V gene are LNHDA and SQIVND (reference sequence).

The J gene is TRBJ2-5, the V gene TRBV5-8; the match to TRBD1 covers 7 bases. With 0 bases clipped from V and 4 bases from J, the junction kept 3 bases outside the gene matches. The CDR3 length is 14 residues. The germline V gene encodes CDR1 SGHTS and CDR2 YDEGEE. The CDR3 DNA reads TGTGCCAGCAGCTTGGGGCAGGGGGTAGAGACCCAGTACTTC. Translating gives CASSLGQGVETQYF.

The chain uses TRBV10-1 and TRBJ2-2, with no clear D. Germline CDR1 WNHNN, CDR2 SYGVQD (reference sequence). Trimming stripped 4 bases from V and 7 bases from J, with 10 bases between. The CDR3 consists of 13 residues. The CDR3 DNA reads as TGCGCCAGCAGTGTTGATCCCGGCGGGGAGCTGTTTTTT. It is translated as CASSVDPGGELFF.

The chain recombines TRBV11-2 with TRBJ2-2; 7 nucleotides align to TRBD1. Per the germline V gene, CDR1 is SGHAT and CDR2 is FQNNGV. Trimming cost V 5 bases and J 7 bases; bases outside gene matches: 7. CDR3 length: 14 amino acids. CDR3 in amino acids: CASSPRQGIGELFF. CDR3 in DNA: TGTGCCAGCAGCCCCCGACAGGGAATCGGGGAGCTGTTTTTT.

V is TRBV6-2 or TRBV6-3 and J is TRBJ2-1, with 7 bases fitting TRBD2. The CDR3 has 15 residues. V trimming: 6 bases; J trimming: 0 bases; junction bases outside the gene matches: 5. The germline V gene encodes CDR1 MNHEY and CDR2 SVGEGT. CDR3 amino acids: CASSRSGPSYNEQFF. Written as DNA, the CDR3 is TGTGCCAGCAGCCGTAGCGGGCCCTCCTACAATGAGCAGTTCTTC.

The V call is TRBV12-3 or TRBV12-4, the J call TRBJ1-1; D unresolved. Trimming cost V 3 bases and J 1 base, with 6 bases left between them. The CDR3 is 13 amino acids. DNA for the CDR3: TGTGCCAGCAGTTTCTTATCGAACACTGAAGCTTTCTTT. Encoded protein: CASSFLSNTEAFF.

This chain uses TRBV20-1 with TRBJ2-3; D is possibly TRBD2 (6 bases). Germline-derived CDR1 and CDR2 are DFQATT and SNEGSKA (reference sequence). CDR3 length: 14 residues. Trimming took 3 bases from V and 0 from J, leaving 10 bases between them. The CDR3 is CSASGSGSTDTQYF. The CDR3 nucleotides read TGCAGTGCTAGTGGTAGCGGAAGCACAGATACGCAGTATTTT.

V is TRBV12-3 or TRBV12-4 and J is TRBJ1-5, with D tentatively TRBD1 (6 bases). Trimming removed 8 bases from V and 6 bases from J, with 11 bases in between. This CDR3 is 12 amino acids long. The CDR3 here is CASGGRVQPQHF. The DNA for the CDR3 is TGTGCCAGCGGGGGCAGGGTTCAGCCCCAGCATTTT.

The rearrangement joins TRBV2 to TRBJ2-7; 11 nucleotides line up with TRBD2. The trim removed 5 bases at V and 2 bases at J, leaving 2 bases unmatched. Germline CDR1 reads SNHLY; CDR2 reads FYNNEI. CDR3 size: 14 residues. CDR3 loop: CASSLAGGPYEQYF. The CDR3 nucleotides read TGTGCCAGCAGTCTAGCGGGGGGACCCTACGAGCAGTACTTC.

CDR3 protein: CASSDNHMNTEAFF. The CDR3 region has the DNA TGTGCCAGCAGCGACAATCATATGAACACTGAAGCTTTCTTT. This sequence joins TRBV2 and TRBJ1-1, with D uncertain. The germline V gene encodes CDR1 SNHLY and CDR2 FYNNEI. V gave up 6 bases and J gave up 0 bases, with 11 bases separating them. CDR3 length equals 14 residues.

The CDR3 DNA reads TGTGCCAGCAGCAATGTTGTAGGGGGAAGGCGTTCACCCCTCCACTTT. Its protein product is CASSNVVGGRRSPLHF. This chain connects TRBV21-1 to TRBJ1-6; the D call TRBD1 from the table was never checked on the DNA. TRBV21-1 is recorded as a pseudogene. The CDR3 has 16 amino acids.

The chain links TRBV20-1 to TRBJ1-1; no firm D call. Trimming removed 3 bases from V and 5 bases from J, with 13 bases in between. The CDR3 extends over 13 amino acids. The V gene's germline CDR1 is DFQATT and CDR2 SNEGSKA (reference sequence). The CDR3 sequence: CSASFPGWTEAFF. The CDR3, as DNA: TGCAGTGCTAGTTTTCCGGGGTGGACTGAAGCTTTCTTT.

J is TRBJ1-2 and V is TRBV11-3, with 9 bases identical to TRBD1. The CDR3 extends over 15 amino acids. Germline CDR1 reads SGHNT; CDR2 reads YENEEA. V was pared by 5 bases and J by 4 bases, with 8 bases of the junction left unmatched. The CDR3 nucleotides read TGTGCCAGCAGCCGCCGGGACAGGGATCGCTATGGCTACACCTTC. As protein: CASSRRDRDRYGYTF.

This rearrangement joins TRBV10-3 to TRBJ1-3, with TRBD1 matching 7 bases. With 3 bases clipped from V and 0 bases from J, the junction kept 8 bases outside the gene matches. The CDR3 has 17 amino acids. The germline gives CDR1 ENHRY, CDR2 SYGVKD. The CDR3 loop reads CAISDLKTGLSGNTIYF. As DNA, the CDR3 is TGTGCCATCAGTGACCTCAAGACAGGGCTCTCTGGAAACACCATATATTTT.

This chain joins TRBV7-9 and TRBJ1-1, with 7 bases aligning to TRBD1. V lost 9 bases and J lost 4; bases outside the gene matches: 11. This CDR3 is 14 amino acids long. Germline V gives CDR1 SEHNR, CDR2 FQNEAQ (reference sequence). The CDR3 reads CARGPQGDFTEAFF. CDR3 coding DNA: TGTGCCAGGGGCCCTCAGGGGGACTTCACTGAAGCTTTCTTT.

The genes are TRBV13 and TRBJ1-1; tentative D call: TRBD1 (6 bases). Trimming shortened V by 3 bases and J by 11 bases, and 19 bases separated the two germline ends. The length of the CDR3 is 14 residues. Germline assignment: CDR1 PRHDT and CDR2 FYEKMQ (reference sequence). The DNA of the CDR3 is TGTGCCAGCAGCTTGACCGGGACACCGAGCCACGCTTTCTTT. Translated: CASSLTGTPSHAFF.

J is TRBJ1-6 and V is TRBV5-6, with D unclear. V was trimmed by 3 bases and J by 7 bases, leaving 8 bases between them. Germline CDR1 is SGHDT and CDR2 is YYEEEE. This CDR3 contains 13 residues. CDR3 sequence (DNA): TGTGCCAGCAGCTCCGGCGGAAATTCACCCCTCCACTTT. Translating it yields CASSSGGNSPLHF.

V is TRBV7-8 and J is TRBJ2-1; 13 bases map to TRBD2. The germline V gene encodes CDR1 SGHVS and CDR2 FQNEAQ. The CDR3 sequence is 15 residues long. The ends lost 5 bases at V and 4 bases at J; junction bases unmatched: 2. Written as DNA, the CDR3 is TGTGCCAGCAGCACTAGCGGGGGGGGGTACAATGAGCAGTTCTTC. It specifies CASSTSGGGYNEQFF.

The chain joins TRBV7-9 to TRBJ1-5; TRBD1 matches at 8 bases. The CDR3 has 14 residues. V dropped 5 bases and J dropped 4; count of bases not matched to a gene: 4. Looked up from germline, CDR1 is SEHNR and CDR2 is FQNEAQ (reference sequence). CDR3 amino acids: CASSQGQGNQPQHF. CDR3 in DNA: TGTGCCAGCAGCCAAGGACAGGGTAATCAGCCCCAGCATTTT. The whole variable domain, remainder taken from reference TRBV7-9 and TRBJ1-5, is DTGVSQNPRHKITKRGQNVTFRCDPISEHNRLYWYRQTLGQGPEFLTYFQNEAQLEKSRLLSDRFSAERPKGSFSTLEIQRTEQGDSAMYLCASSQGQGNQPQHFGDGTRLSIL.